The subject of this entry is one TCR beta chain. Its antigen is unknown. The sample belongs to a study of T cell repertoires in cytomegalovirus infection. About the research overall: Recently described HLA-C-restricted plus well-studied HLA-B-restricted CMV epitopes were used. It can be stated that public TCR beta signatures indicated CMV infection as well as a matching HLA type.

TCRdb called the reads again in MiXCR, with one record for every CDR3 protein. This sample has 550,000 to 850,000 distinct CDR3 sequences, with around 31% found just once. Regarding the study as a whole: HLA-C-restricted, CMV-specific TCR beta clonotypes were dominant ex vivo.

The CDR3 covers 13 residues. V was clipped by 5 bases and J by 4 bases, with 11 bases between them. The source was cultured PBMCs, collected from culture after CMV antigen stimulation. The chain links TRBV12-3 or TRBV12-4 to TRBJ1-2; unclear D gene. The origin of this receptor is a human donor in good health (CMV status not recorded). Some clones in this sample may be carry-over from other donors' samples. The CDR3 nucleotides read TGTGCCAGCAGTGCCGCGGCAGGCTATGGCTACACCTTC. It specifies CASSAAAGYGYTF.